The 29 T cell receptor beta chains below come from one sample, sequenced in a study of beta chain features in type 1 diabetes. Expressed TCRB transcripts got sequenced, as all isolated RNA was reverse transcribed. The protocol was immunoSEQ multiplex PCR, while the TCRdb copy is restricted to in-frame clones and leaves out a portion. Among some 220,000 clones listed, roughly a tenth were seen once. Source material: central memory CD4+ T cells from blood. Receptor source: a man between 18 and 29 years old in good health.

The chain carries TRBV10-3 and TRBJ2-3; 8 bases align to TRBD1. This CDR3 has 17 residues. V dropped 6 bases and J dropped 2; count of bases not matched to a gene: 13. CDR1 and CDR2 (germline): ENHRY, SYGVKD. CDR3: CAISVGGRDRNTDTQYF. The CDR3 nucleotides read TGTGCCATCAGCGTCGGGGGCCGGGACAGGAACACAGATACGCAGTATTTT.

J is TRBJ1-3 and V is TRBV5-1; D remains unclear. Germline CDR1 reads SGHRS; CDR2 reads YFSETQ. Between the trimmed V and J ends, which lost 0 bases and 0 bases, there was a span of 7 bases. This CDR3 has 15 amino acids. The DNA of the CDR3 is TGCGCCAGCAGCTTGGGACCGTACTCTGGAAACACCATATATTTT. It codes for CASSLGPYSGNTIYF.

This clone was observed a handful of times. CDR3 bases: TGTGCCAGCAGCTTAGCCAGGGGTGGTGAGCAGTTCTTC. This codes for CASSLARGGEQFF. The V gene is TRBV7-6, the J gene TRBJ2-1; tentative D call: TRBD1 (6 bases). The CDR3 consists of 13 residues. Germline values: CDR1 SGHVS, CDR2 FNYEAQ. V was shortened by 0 bases and J by 9 bases, with 9 bases between the two germline ends.

This clone was detected many times. This chain joins TRBV14 and TRBJ2-7, with D perhaps matching TRBD2 (5 bases). The germline V gene encodes CDR1 SGHDN and CDR2 FVKESK. The CDR3 sequence is 14 residues long. V was shortened by 4 bases and J by 6 bases, with 16 bases between the two germline ends. The CDR3 bases are TGTGCCAGCAGCCTTATGCTGGGAGCCTCCGAGCAGTACTTC. Amino acids: CASSLMLGASEQYF.

This clone was counted only a few times. In nucleotides, the CDR3 is TGTGCCAGCAGTCCCGGCAACCTCTGGACAGGGACCTCTGGGGCCAACGTCCTGACTTTC. It translates to CASSPGNLWTGTSGANVLTF. V and J are TRBV28 and TRBJ2-6; the match to TRBD1 covers 8 bases. The germline CDR1 and CDR2 sequences are MDHEN and SYDVKM. This CDR3 contains 20 residues. V lost 5 bases to trimming and J lost 0 bases; unmatched junction nucleotides: 15.

The chain carries TRBV30 and TRBJ1-1; D is unresolved. V was shortened by 0 bases and J by 10 bases, with 12 bases between the two germline ends. The CDR3 runs to 12 residues. CDR1 is GTSNPN and CDR2 is SVGIG in the germline V gene (reference sequence). The CDR3 loop reads CAWSVGGWGAFF. For the CDR3, the DNA is TGTGCCTGGAGTGTTGGCGGATGGGGAGCTTTCTTT.

The sample holds a few counts of this clone. The chain couples TRBV30 to TRBJ1-1; the D is unclear. V was trimmed by 1 base and J by 11 bases, leaving 17 bases between them. The CDR3 is 13 amino acids. Germline CDR1 GTSNPN, CDR2 SVGIG (reference sequence). CDR3 amino acids: CAWSGRTGTTAFF. The CDR3 DNA follows: TGTGCCTGGAGTGGACGGACGGGAACGACGGCTTTCTTT.

This chain links TRBV29-1 with TRBJ2-3, with 9 nucleotides matching TRBD2. This CDR3 spans 15 amino acids. V lost 4 bases to trimming and J lost 4 bases; unmatched junction nucleotides: 9. CDR1 and CDR2 from the germline V gene are SQVTM and ANQGSEA. The CDR3: CSVVGGRALADTQYF. CDR3 sequence (DNA): TGCAGCGTTGTTGGCGGGAGGGCCCTCGCAGATACGCAGTATTTT.

V usage is TRBV30 and J usage is TRBJ2-7; TRBD1 is a possible D gene (5 bases). The V end lost 0 bases, the J end lost 0 bases, and 12 bases lay between the germline ends. CDR1 and CDR2 (germline): GTSNPN, SVGIG (reference sequence). CDR3 size: 15 residues. The CDR3 region has the DNA TGTGCCTGGAGTGTACCCTCCGACAGCTCCTACGAGCAGTACTTC. Protein: CAWSVPSDSSYEQYF. The variable domain in full, completed from reference TRBV30 and TRBJ2-7, reads SQTIHQWPATLVQPVGSPLSLECTVEGTSNPNLYWYRQAAGRGLQLLFYSVGIGQISSEVPQNLSASRPQDRQFILSSKKLLLSDSGFYLCAWSVPSDSSYEQYFGPGTRLTVT.

The chain carries TRBV5-6 and TRBJ1-1, with 7 bases fitting TRBD1. V trimming: 4 bases; J trimming: 4 bases; junction bases outside the gene matches: 10. The CDR3 has 15 residues. Germline CDR1 and CDR2: SGHDT and YYEEEE. CDR3 sequence (DNA): TGTGCCAGCAGCGACTTGAGACAGGGCTCCACTGAAGCTTTCTTT. Protein: CASSDLRQGSTEAFF.

This chain links TRBV10-3 with TRBJ2-7; D remains ambiguous. Germline assignment: CDR1 ENHRY and CDR2 SYGVKD. The ends were cut back, 4 bases at V and 2 bases at J, with 6 bases in the middle. This CDR3 comprises 12 residues. The CDR3: CAISGATYEQYF. DNA of the CDR3: TGTGCCATCAGTGGGGCTACCTACGAGCAGTACTTC.

The sample holds many counts of this clone. This chain joins TRBV29-1 and TRBJ2-3; D tentatively fits TRBD1 or TRBD2 (6 bases each). The V gene's germline CDR1 is SQVTM and CDR2 ANQGSEA. V dropped 6 bases and J dropped 4 bases, with 17 bases sitting between them. This CDR3 region has 14 residues. The CDR3 reads CSVLRIGGPDTQYF. DNA of the CDR3: TGCAGCGTCCTACGGATCGGGGGCCCAGATACGCAGTATTTT.

Comment on this clone: The junction departs from germline at one end; a sequencing error may be responsible. The chain recombines TRBV5-4 with TRBJ1-1, with 11 bases fitting TRBD1. In germline, CDR1 is SGHNT, CDR2 YYREEE (reference sequence). The CDR3 is 14 amino acids. CDR3 in amino acids: CASSRQGQGDEAFF. For the CDR3, the DNA is TGCGCCAGCAGCCGTCAGGGACAGGGGGATGAAGCTTTCTTT.

This chain uses TRBV15 with TRBJ1-5; maybe TRBD1 (5 bases). This CDR3 is 16 amino acids long. Trimming took 4 bases from V and 4 from J, leaving 17 bases between them. Per germline, CDR1 LNHNV and CDR2 YYDKDF (reference sequence). CDR3 DNA sequence: TGTGCCACCAGCACGGGGAGCCGGGGGGTTAATCAGCCCCAGCATTTT. As protein: CATSTGSRGVNQPQHF. Using reference TRBV15 and TRBJ1-5 for the parts outside the CDR3, the full variable domain is DAMVIQNPRYQVTQFGKPVTLSCSQTLNHNVMYWYQQKSSQAPKLLFHYYDKDFNNEADTPDNFQSRRPNTSFCFLDIRSPGLGDTAMYLCATSTGSRGVNQPQHFGDGTRLSIL.

Only a few counts were recorded for this clone. Other DNA sequences of this sample code for an identical CDR3. The chain joins TRBV5-1 to TRBJ1-2; D call uncertain. The germline V and J ends were trimmed by 0 bases and 2 bases, with 8 bases remaining between them. The CDR3 is 14 residues long. Looked up from germline, CDR1 is SGHRS and CDR2 is YFSETQ. CDR3 nucleotides: TGCGCCAGCAGCTTGGACTCGCAGAACTATGGCTACACCTTC. Its translation: CASSLDSQNYGYTF.

The chain uses TRBV7-9 and TRBJ2-1; TRBD1 might be the D (6 bases). Germline V lookup: CDR1 SEHNR, CDR2 FQNEAQ (reference sequence). V was shortened by 5 bases and J by 12 bases, with 17 bases between the two germline ends. CDR3 length equals 13 residues. In DNA form, the CDR3 reads TGTGCCAGCAGCCCAAGACAGGAAGGGACGCAGTTCTTC. Translation gives CASSPRQEGTQFF.

The CDR3 sequence: CASSETGVTGANVLTF. DNA for the CDR3: TGTGCCAGCAGTGAAACAGGAGTCACCGGGGCCAACGTCCTGACTTTC. V and J are TRBV2 and TRBJ2-6; a weak D match, TRBD1 (5 bases). V was shortened by 2 bases and J by 4 bases, with 12 bases between the two germline ends. In germline, CDR1 is SNHLY, CDR2 FYNNEI. The CDR3 contains 16 residues. The full variable domain, with the rest looked up from reference TRBV2 and TRBJ2-6, is EPEVTQTPSHQVTQMGQEVILRCVPISNHLYFYWYRQILGQKVEFLVSFYNNEISEKSEIFDDQFSVERPDGSNFTLKIRSTKLEDSAMYFCASSETGVTGANVLTFGAGSRLTVL.

This clone showed up just a few times. The chain links TRBV2 to TRBJ1-5; 10 nucleotides match TRBD1. Germline CDR1 SNHLY, CDR2 FYNNEI. The length of the CDR3 is 15 residues. V gave up 4 bases and J gave up 7 bases; unmatched junction bases: 7. The CDR3 DNA is TGTGCCAGCAGTGGGGACAGGGGATTAAACCAGCCCCAGCATTTT. Translation: CASSGDRGLNQPQHF.

Turning to this clone: This likely traces to a read error, being one base from a far larger clone. This sample includes further DNA sequences coding for the same CDR3. The chain couples TRBV7-2 to TRBJ2-1, with no clear D. The CDR3 is 11 residues long. Germline CDR1 and CDR2: SGHTA and FQGNSA. Trimming left V 0 bases short and J 6 bases short, with 0 bases between. Here the CDR3 reads CASSLANEQFF. The CDR3 region has the DNA TGTGCCAGCAGCTTAGCCAATGAGCAGTTCTTC.

This clone was observed a handful of times. The chain has TRBV10-3 and TRBJ1-1, with D perhaps TRBD1 (5 bases). The CDR3 is 12 amino acids. Germline CDR1 is ENHRY and CDR2 is SYGVKD. Trimming took off 7 bases at V and 3 bases at J, with 9 bases between the two ends. The DNA for the CDR3 is TGTGCCATCAAGGCACAGGACACTGAAGCTTTCTTT. It translates to CAIKAQDTEAFF.

The chain couples TRBV5-5 to TRBJ2-7; TRBD2 aligns across 7 bases. The CDR3 is made up of 15 amino acids. J was trimmed by 3 bases and V by 6 bases; bases with no gene match: 12. CDR1 is SGHKS and CDR2 is YYEKEE in the germline V gene (reference sequence). The chain's CDR3 is CASKRAASGDYEQYF. In DNA form, the CDR3 reads TGTGCCAGCAAACGAGCGGCTAGCGGTGACTACGAGCAGTACTTC. Full variable domain (remainder filled in from reference TRBV5-5 and TRBJ2-7): DAGVTQSPTHLIKTRGQQVTLRCSPISGHKSVSWYQQVLGQGPQFIFQYYEKEERGRGNFPDRFSARQFPNYSSELNVNALLLGDSALYLCASKRAASGDYEQYFGPGTRLTVT.

The chain recombines TRBV5-4 with TRBJ2-7, with 10 positions matching TRBD2. The germline V gene has CDR1 SGHNT and CDR2 YYREEE (reference sequence). V gave up 3 bases and J gave up 6 bases; unmatched junction bases: 6. This CDR3 region has 14 residues. The DNA for the CDR3 is TGTGCCAGCAGCTCTCCGGGACTAGCGACCGAGCAGTACTTC. Its translation: CASSSPGLATEQYF.

Concerning this clone itself: A far larger clone is one nucleotide away, so this likely arose from a read error. The chain uses TRBV4-2 and TRBJ2-7; D gene uncertain. Germline-derived CDR1 and CDR2 are LGHNA and YNFKEQ. This CDR3 contains 15 residues. Trimming took 1 base from V and 4 from J, leaving 14 bases between them. DNA for the CDR3: TGTGCCAGCAGCCAAGGCCAAGGGTTGCGGTACGAGCAGTACTTC. Translating gives CASSQGQGLRYEQYF.

This chain joins TRBV19 and TRBJ2-3, with D unclear. The V gene lost 3 bases and the J gene lost 4 bases, with 14 bases spanning the gap. The CDR3 sequence is 15 residues long. CDR1 is LNHDA and CDR2 is SQIVND in the germline V gene (reference sequence). CDR3: CASSIQQHSPDTQYF. CDR3 DNA: TGTGCCAGTAGTATTCAACAACATTCCCCAGATACGCAGTATTTT.

This clone was seen only a few times. This is likely an artifact of a read error, given a far larger clone one base away. The chain links TRBV29-1 to TRBJ1-2; TRBD1 might be the D (5 bases). This CDR3 is 11 amino acids long. V lost 7 bases to trimming and J lost 5 bases, with 11 bases between them. Germline V gene data show CDR1 as SQVTM and CDR2 as ANQGSEA. The CDR3 region is CSAGAQYGYTF. The DNA for the CDR3 is TGCAGCGCCGGGGCTCAATATGGCTACACCTTC.

V usage is TRBV27 and J usage is TRBJ2-3; D is unclear. This CDR3 region has 15 residues. The ends were cut back, 3 bases at V and 5 bases at J, with 15 bases in the middle. Germline V CDR1 and CDR2: MNHEY, SMNVEV (reference sequence). The CDR3 DNA reads as TGTGCCAGCAGTTTCTCTACAACCGGAGTAGATACGCAGTATTTT. It translates to CASSFSTTGVDTQYF.

The chain joins TRBV10-1 to TRBJ1-1, with D perhaps matching TRBD1 (6 bases). The V gene lost 3 bases and the J gene lost 11 bases, with 13 bases spanning the gap. Germline V CDR1 and CDR2: WNHNN, SYGVQD (reference sequence). This CDR3 comprises 12 residues. Here the CDR3 reads CASSDGHGQAFF. CDR3 DNA sequence: TGCGCCAGCAGTGATGGCCACGGACAGGCTTTCTTT.

The chain couples TRBV5-8 to TRBJ1-2, with 7 positions matching TRBD1. Germline V gene data show CDR1 as SGHTS and CDR2 as YDEGEE. The CDR3 consists of 19 residues. Losses at the gene ends were 0 bases for V and 4 bases for J; bases not matched to a gene: 18. In DNA form, the CDR3 reads TGTGCCAGCAGCTTGGCATTCGGTGTCCAGGGGGGAAGAAGCTATGGCTACACCTTC. Its translation is CASSLAFGVQGGRSYGYTF.

A few counts support this clone. The chain carries TRBV6-1 and TRBJ2-7; no definite D call. Per germline, CDR1 MNHNS and CDR2 SASEGT. CDR3 length equals 12 residues. The V end was cut by 4 bases, the J end by 2 bases, with 6 bases between. CDR3 sequence: CASSGKTYEQYF. CDR3 coding DNA: TGTGCCAGCAGTGGGAAGACCTACGAGCAGTACTTC.